Listed below are T cell receptor beta chains from one sample, sequenced in a study of blood T cell repertoires in COVID-19. Here immunoSEQ multiplex PCR was the method, and the copy in TCRdb shows in-frame clones only, minus some. The table includes 200,000 to 300,000 clones, 70% to 85% detected once. The sequenced sample was peripheral blood. Every receptor here comes from a man aged 35-49 years who had recovered from COVID-19. CDR3s leave out the opening cysteine and the closing phenylalanine or tryptophan. Not all rows give a size; the values are once, few, many and, for expanded clones, a class.

9,TRBV10-2,NA,ASSDSDEQY
11,TRBV7-2,NA,ASSLLRGYEQY
14,TRBV11-2,NA,ASSLGGQGLSYEQY
13,TRBV10-2,NA,ASSDPGADSYGYT
11,TRBV10-3,NA,AISESRDSPEF
9,TRBV20-1,NA,SALDRGGYT
13,TRBV11-3,NA,ASSLDSDSHTEAF
13,TRBV27,NA,ASSPLQGSNTEAF
13,TRBV9,NA,ASSVGPGESYEQY
14,TRBV4-1,few,ASSQSRLAGYNEQF
16,TRBV27,NA,ASSKWTRDRGRPSPLH
11,TRBV12-3/TRBV12-4,NA,ASRRVRGAEAF
14,TRBV24-1,NA,ATSDKTSGGAWEQF
13,TRBV20-1,once,SASSGGGGTDTQY
14,TRBV27,NA,ASSFRSSGRGYEQY
14,TRBV5-6,NA,ASRVGLAGGGDTQY
14,TRBV7-9,NA,ASSLSLGEGNYGYT
13,TRBV6-5,NA,ASTRTRDRLYGYT
12,TRBV7-8,NA,ASSLRQASYEQY
13,TRBV10-3,NA,AIKKGTSGTDTQY
12,TRBV7-9,NA,ASSSLNRQSQQF
16,TRBV7-7,NA,ASSPRASGDPSTDTQY
13,TRBV7-8,NA,ASSSGQLLGDGYT
12,TRBV7-8,NA,ASTGGATTGEQY
10,TRBV28,NA,ASTSMLGELF
13,TRBV18,few,ASSPDSSIGSEQF
11,TRBV19,NA,ASSSTRYTEAF
15,TRBV9,NA,ASSVGLAESLGETQY
15,TRBV5-1,NA,ASSLAGLAGVKDTQY
9,TRBV11-2,few,ATKAGFEQF
13,TRBV10-3,NA,AISIQGNMGDGYT
11,TRBV16,NA,ASSRQGNTEAF
12,TRBV9,NA,ASSPGLAGDTQY
13,TRBV2,NA,ASSLGAGASYEQY
11,TRBV6-5,NA,ASSSGRSYEQY
15,TRBV4-3,many,ASSQDSSAAGANVLT
13,TRBV11-2,NA,ASSFGTSGLYEQY
14,TRBV6-2/TRBV6-3,NA,ASSSRDRGPGTEAF
10,TRBV29-1,NA,SVQPSGNEQF
15,TRBV11-2,NA,ASSPIPSGRGYNEQF
13,TRBV4-1,NA,ASSQDVGSRSPLH
13,TRBV9,NA,ASSVHDRSTDTQY
12,TRBV18,NA,ASSPPDRGETQY
17,TRBV27,NA,ASSFGLAGAGRGTDTQY
12,TRBV3-1/TRBV3-2,NA,ASSHRGNQETQY
13,TRBV7-2,NA,ASSFSWNSQETQY
12,TRBV6-1,NA,ASSEAAGSYEQY
12,TRBV10-2,NA,ASTSTGTPYEQY
11,TRBV28,once,ASSFIQANEQF
14,TRBV10-2,once,ASSESQLAEVDEQY
11,TRBV30,NA,ALEVRGTDTQY
17,TRBV15,NA,ATSETMTGAELNTGELF
13,TRBV27,NA,ASSPLAGHTDTQY
11,TRBV12-3/TRBV12-4,NA,ASSQAGDTEAF
12,TRBV3-1/TRBV3-2,few,ASSQTTGDKGYT